This paragraph reports one T cell receptor beta chain. The record originates from a study of blood T cell repertoires in COVID-19. TCRdb's copy holds only in-frame clones and misses some; the assay was immunoSEQ multiplex PCR. The table includes 150,000 to 200,000 clones, roughly four fifths detected once. Between the trimmed V and J ends, which lost 6 bases and 4 bases, there was a span of 9 bases. CDR3 length: 12 amino acids. Germline V lookup: CDR1 MNHEY, CDR2 SVGAGI. The TCR comes from a man in his 70s who had recovered from COVID-19. Sequencing was performed on peripheral blood. V gene TRBV6-5 combines with J gene TRBJ2-5; D not certain. The CDR3 loop is CASSQTGETQYF. The CDR3 coding sequence is TGTGCCAGCAGCCAAACGGGAGAGACCCAGTACTTC.